This is a list of T cell receptor beta chains from one sample in a study of blood T cells in healthy people across ages. TCRdb reprocessed the 5' RACE reads via MiXCR and lists one record per CDR3 protein. The table lists about 1.8 million distinct CDR3 sequences, 49% of them singletons. Specimen: blood. The origin of the receptors is a woman in her thirties or forties in good health. Each CDR3 is given with its conserved first and last residue. D genes are given only for firm matches. Clone size appears in some rows only: once, few, many, or a class for an expanded clone.

NA	NA	TRBV10-3	TRBJ1-2	TGTGCCAGCCGAAAAACCGGACAGAACTATGGCTACACCTTC	CASRKTGQNYGYTF
TRBD1	NA	TRBV12-5	TRBJ1-2	TGTGCTAGTGGTTTGGAGACAGGGCTGTACACCTTC	CASGLETGLYTF
TRBD2	NA	TRBV5-5	TRBJ2-7	TGTGCCAGCAGCTTGAAAGCGGGGGGAACTTCGAGCTCCTACGAGCAGTACTTC	CASSLKAGGTSSSYEQYF
NA	NA	TRBV6-2/TRBV6-3	TRBJ2-1	TGTGCCAGCAGTTATCAAACCGACAGCCCAGTCCCAAGCTCCTACAATGAGCAGTTCTTC	CASSYQTDSPVPSSYNEQFF
TRBD1	NA	TRBV20-1	TRBJ2-2	TGCAGTGCTAGACGGACAGGGGGCGGGGAGCTGTTTTTT	CSARRTGGGELFF
TRBD2	few	TRBV28	TRBJ2-1	TGTGCCAGCAATGTCGGCGGGGGGCCCCAGTTCTTC	CASNVGGGPQFF
NA	NA	TRBV11-3	TRBJ2-1	TGTGCCAGCAGCTTCGCCGCGGGGGCCAATGAGCAGTTCTTC	CASSFAAGANEQFF
NA	few	TRBV20-1	TRBJ2-7	TGCAGTGCTAGTTATGGGCTACGAGCCTACGAGCAGTACTTC	CSASYGLRAYEQYF
TRBD2	few	TRBV28	TRBJ2-1	TGTGCCAGCACGGGGAGGGACTACAATGAGCAGTTCTTC	CASTGRDYNEQFF
NA	few	TRBV5-6	TRBJ1-5	TGTGCCAGCAGCTTGCTAAGGGACGGGGATCAGCCCCAGCATTTT	CASSLLRDGDQPQHF
NA	NA	TRBV27	TRBJ2-3	TGTGCCAGCAGGGATGGTGCGGGAACCTGGCGCACAGATACGCAGTATTTT	CASRDGAGTWRTDTQYF
NA	NA	TRBV7-2	TRBJ2-7	TGTGCCAGCAGCGACGGCGGAGGGGTCCACGAGCAGTACTTC	CASSDGGGVHEQYF
NA	NA	TRBV6-2/TRBV6-3	TRBJ2-4	TGTGCCGGTTCCCTCTATAGGGAGGACATTCAGTACTTC	CAGSLYREDIQYF
TRBD1	few	TRBV7-2	TRBJ2-2	TGTGCCAGCAGCCCCGGGACAGGGGCGAACACCGGGGAGCTGTTTTTT	CASSPGTGANTGELFF
NA	NA	TRBV2	TRBJ2-5	TGTGCCAGCAGGAACGACAGGTCCCCGCAAGAGACCCAGTACTTC	CASRNDRSPQETQYF
NA	NA	TRBV7-2	TRBJ2-3	TGTGCCAGCAGCTTTCGATCAGATACGCAGTATTTT	CASSFRSDTQYF
NA	NA	TRBV5-5	TRBJ2-1	TGTGCCAGCAGCCTATACTGGTCAGGGGGGACCTACAATGAGCAGTTCTTC	CASSLYWSGGTYNEQFF
NA	NA	TRBV7-9	TRBJ1-1	TGTGCCAGCAGCCTCCAGAGGGAGGTGGCTGAAGCTTTCTTT	CASSLQREVAEAFF
NA	few	TRBV12-3/TRBV12-4	TRBJ2-5	TGTGCCAGCAGTTTATCTGACGGAGAAGAGACCCAGTACTTC	CASSLSDGEETQYF
NA	NA	TRBV5-1	TRBJ1-6	TGCGCCAGCAGGAGGACACGTGAATCACCCCTCCACTTT	CASRRTRESPLHF
TRBD1	NA	TRBV4-3	TRBJ2-5	TGCGCCAGCGGTGACCGGGACAGGGGGCCGCAAGAGACCCAGTACTTC	CASGDRDRGPQETQYF
TRBD1	NA	TRBV20-1	TRBJ2-6	TGCAGTGCAAAAGGTTCGGGACAGAGCTCTGGGGCCAACGTCCTGACTTTC	CSAKGSGQSSGANVLTF